The 5 T cell receptor beta chains below were found in one sample sequenced in a study of T cell changes during pregnancy in multiple sclerosis. The method was immunoSEQ multiplex PCR; TCRdb's version includes in-frame clones alone and lacks a portion of them. The sample includes about 92,000 clones, almost 95% of them seen just once. The source was peripheral blood, collected in the third trimester of pregnancy. Every receptor here comes from a female donor with multiple sclerosis, enrolled in a pregnancy study.

The chain carries TRBV5-1 and TRBJ2-7; D is possibly TRBD2 (5 bases). Trimming pared 5 bases from V and 7 bases from J, leaving 19 bases between. Per germline, CDR1 SGHRS and CDR2 YFSETQ. CDR3 length equals 14 residues. The CDR3: CASSVPDGVGEQYF. In DNA, the CDR3 is TGCGCCAGCAGTGTCCCGGACGGGGTCGGGGAGCAGTACTTC. The whole variable domain, remainder taken from reference TRBV5-1 and TRBJ2-7, is KAGVTQTPRYLIKTRGQQVTLSCSPISGHRSVSWYQQTPGQGLQFLFEYFSETQRNKGNFPGRFSGRQFSNSRSEMNVSTLELGDSALYLCASSVPDGVGEQYFGPGTRLTVT.

The V gene is TRBV27, the J gene TRBJ2-1; 8 nucleotides match TRBD2. V lost 6 bases and J lost 5; bases outside the gene matches: 3. Per the germline V gene, CDR1 is MNHEY and CDR2 is SMNVEV (reference sequence). This CDR3 is 13 amino acids long. CDR3 region: CASRPGLDNEQFF. The CDR3 coding sequence is TGTGCCAGCAGACCGGGACTAGACAATGAGCAGTTCTTC.

The chain has TRBV20-1 and TRBJ2-3, with no clear D. Trimming stripped 0 bases from V and 9 bases from J, with 7 bases between. The CDR3 has 11 amino acids. Germline V gene sequence: CDR1 DFQATT, CDR2 SNEGSKA (reference sequence). CDR3: CSARDGQTQYF. For the CDR3, the DNA is TGCAGTGCTAGAGATGGCCAAACGCAGTATTTT.

A single count supports this clone. V gene TRBV29-1 combines with J gene TRBJ1-5; TRBD1 matches at 7 bases. This CDR3 is built from 12 residues. J was trimmed by 11 bases and V by 4 bases; bases with no gene match: 8. CDR1 and CDR2 from the germline V gene are SQVTM and ANQGSEA. The CDR3 here is CSVVLGRGTQHF. CDR3 nucleotide sequence: TGCAGCGTTGTATTGGGCAGGGGGACCCAGCATTTT.

The J gene is TRBJ2-7, the V gene TRBV14; possible D gene TRBD2, 5 bases. CDR3 length: 16 residues. V lost 4 bases to trimming and J lost 4 bases, with 20 bases between them. CDR1 is SGHDN, CDR2 FVKESK, per germline. The CDR3 sequence is CASSPDILSGSYEQYF. DNA of the CDR3: TGTGCCAGCAGCCCAGACATCCTGAGCGGAAGTTACGAGCAGTACTTC.